Listed here are 15 T cell receptor beta chains from one sample, sequenced in a study of brain T cells in children with intractable seizures. Profiling relied on immunoSEQ multiplex PCR, and the TCRdb table lists in-frame clones only, not all of them. The sample lists around 80,000 clones; about 93% were seen once. The specimen was peripheral blood, collected at surgery. The receptors were sampled from a girl aged 2-10 years with Rasmussen encephalitis and intractable seizures.

The rearrangement joins TRBV18 to TRBJ1-1, with TRBD1 as a possible D gene (5 bases). The CDR3 length is 13 residues. Looked up from germline, CDR1 is KGHSH and CDR2 is LQKENI. Trimming cost V 6 bases and J 5 bases, with 13 bases left between them. The CDR3 loop is CASSPRRGTEAFF. DNA of the CDR3: TGTGCCAGCTCCCCTCGGAGGGGAACTGAAGCTTTCTTT.

The chain is built from TRBV15 and TRBJ2-3; D is unresolved. Germline CDR1 LNHNV, CDR2 YYDKDF (reference sequence). Trimming took 0 bases from V and 4 from J, leaving 5 bases between them. CDR3 length: 13 amino acids. DNA for the CDR3: TGTGCCACCAGCAGAGATCCCCCAGATACGCAGTATTTT. It codes for CATSRDPPDTQYF.

The CDR3 reads CSVRRDSNTDTQYF. The CDR3 DNA reads as TGCAGCGTTAGACGGGACAGCAACACAGATACGCAGTATTTT. The chain uses TRBV29-1 and TRBJ2-3, with 7 bases matching TRBD1. Germline V CDR1 and CDR2: SQVTM, ANQGSEA. The V gene end was trimmed by 5 bases and the J gene end by 2 bases; junction bases not matched to a gene: 7. CDR3 length: 14 residues.

The genes are TRBV2 and TRBJ1-1, with a possible D match to TRBD1 (5 bases). This CDR3 has 13 residues. Germline lookup yields CDR1 SNHLY and CDR2 FYNNEI. V lost 7 bases to trimming and J lost 7 bases, with 16 bases between them. The CDR3 is CASIQGAVGEAFF. The CDR3, as DNA: TGTGCCAGCATTCAAGGGGCAGTAGGTGAAGCTTTCTTT.

The chain is built from TRBV27 and TRBJ1-2; 9 bases are shared with TRBD1. This CDR3 region has 14 residues. V shed 6 bases and J 1 base; nucleotides not matched to a gene: 3. CDR1 MNHEY and CDR2 SMNVEV come from the germline V gene (reference sequence). The CDR3 sequence is CASRRDRDNYGYTF. CDR3 nucleotide sequence: TGTGCCAGCAGACGGGACAGGGATAACTATGGCTACACCTTC.

The gene calls are TRBV27 and TRBJ2-1; D gene ambiguous. This CDR3 contains 11 residues. V dropped 2 bases and J dropped 7 bases, with 3 bases sitting between them. Germline lookup yields CDR1 MNHEY and CDR2 SMNVEV (reference sequence). The CDR3, as DNA: TGTGCCAGCAGTTTAGGGAATGAGCAGTTCTTC. The encoded protein is CASSLGNEQFF.

The V and J genes are TRBV11-3 and TRBJ2-3; D is perhaps TRBD2 (6 bases). Germline CDR1 and CDR2: SGHNT and YENEEA. The CDR3 consists of 15 residues. Trimming cost V 1 base and J 3 bases, with 11 bases left between them. This CDR3 reads CASSLVFGGTDTQYF. CDR3 nucleotides: TGTGCCAGCAGCTTAGTGTTCGGGGGAACAGATACGCAGTATTTT.

The chain has TRBV3-1 (or the pseudogene TRBV3-2) and TRBJ2-1, with D perhaps given as TRBD1 or TRBD2 (5 bases each). This CDR3 is built from 16 residues. V lost 4 bases and J lost 1, with 14 bases in between. Germline-derived CDR1 and CDR2 are LGHDT and YNNKEL (reference sequence). In nucleotides, the CDR3 is TGTGCCAGCAGCCCGGCAGGGAGAGGGTCCTACAATGAGCAGTTCTTC. The encoded protein is CASSPAGRGSYNEQFF.

The chain joins TRBV11-3 to TRBJ1-1; D gene unclear. Germline V CDR1 and CDR2: SGHNT, YENEEA. Trimming removed 7 bases from V and 4 bases from J, with 10 bases in between. This CDR3 has 12 amino acids. The CDR3 DNA reads as TGTGCCAGCACCGCGGTCGGCACTGAAGCTTTCTTT. Encoded protein: CASTAVGTEAFF. Full variable domain (remainder filled in from reference TRBV11-3 and TRBJ1-1): EAGVVQSPRYKIIEKKQPVAFWCNPISGHNTLYWYLQNLGQGPELLIRYENEEAVDDSQLPKDRFSAERLKGVDSTLKIQPAELGDSAVYLCASTAVGTEAFFGQGTRLTVV.

The chain uses TRBV28 and TRBJ2-7; 8 bases agree with TRBD2. Looked up from germline, CDR1 is MDHEN and CDR2 is SYDVKM. J was trimmed by 2 bases and V by 6 bases; bases with no gene match: 6. The length of the CDR3 is 14 residues. The chain's CDR3 is CASRSGGGTYEQYF. The DNA for the CDR3 is TGTGCCAGCAGATCCGGGGGGGGTACCTACGAGCAGTACTTC.

The CDR3 sequence is CASSLGSGGRDEQFF. The CDR3, as DNA: TGTGCCAGCAGCCTAGGTTCAGGGGGCAGGGATGAGCAGTTCTTC. This sequence joins TRBV11-2 and TRBJ2-1; 8 nucleotides match TRBD1. Per germline, CDR1 SGHAT and CDR2 FQNNGV. This CDR3 comprises 15 residues. V lost 5 bases, J lost 8 bases, and 11 bases stayed unmatched.

V is TRBV7-8 and J is TRBJ1-2; TRBD1 is a possible D gene (5 bases). The CDR3 consists of 12 residues. Deletions cut 3 bases from V and 4 bases from J, with 6 bases between. Germline CDR1 is SGHVS and CDR2 is FQNEAQ. CDR3 loop: CASSFRGYGYTF. Written as DNA, the CDR3 is TGTGCCAGCAGCTTTAGGGGCTATGGCTACACCTTC.

The genes are TRBV3-1 (or the pseudogene TRBV3-2) and TRBJ1-2, with D perhaps matching TRBD1 (6 bases). CDR3 size: 17 residues. In germline, CDR1 is LGHDT, CDR2 YNNKEL (reference sequence). Trimming removed 1 base at V and 4 bases at J, with 19 bases between. The CDR3: CASSQAILTGYIYGYTF. The CDR3 coding sequence is TGTGCCAGCAGCCAAGCAATATTGACAGGTTATATCTATGGCTACACCTTC.

The gene calls are TRBV5-4 and TRBJ1-2; D is undetermined. The length of the CDR3 is 13 residues. Germline-derived CDR1 and CDR2 are SGHNT and YYREEE (reference sequence). Trimming left V 2 bases short and J 6 bases short, with 11 bases between. The CDR3 loop is CASSLDGIDGYTF. CDR3 nucleotide sequence: TGTGCCAGCAGCTTAGACGGGATTGATGGCTACACCTTC.

The chain couples TRBV30 to TRBJ1-2, with D possibly being TRBD1 (6 bases). The CDR3 runs to 15 residues. V lost 1 base and J lost 4, with 16 bases in between. The germline V gene encodes CDR1 GTSNPN and CDR2 SVGIG (reference sequence). CDR3 coding DNA: TGTGCCTGGAGTGCCACGACAGGCAACAGCTATGGCTACACCTTC. Amino acid sequence: CAWSATTGNSYGYTF.